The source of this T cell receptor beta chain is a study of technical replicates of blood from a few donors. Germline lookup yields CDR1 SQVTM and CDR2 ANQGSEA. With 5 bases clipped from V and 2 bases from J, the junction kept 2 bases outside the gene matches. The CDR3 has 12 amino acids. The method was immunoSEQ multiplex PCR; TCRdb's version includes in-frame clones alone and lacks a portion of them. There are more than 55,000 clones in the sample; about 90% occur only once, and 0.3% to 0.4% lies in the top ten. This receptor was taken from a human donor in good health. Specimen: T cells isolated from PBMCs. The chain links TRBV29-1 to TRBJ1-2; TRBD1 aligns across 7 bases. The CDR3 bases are TGCAGCGTTAGGGACAGCAACTATGGCTACACCTTC. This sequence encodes CSVRDSNYGYTF.